The 17 T cell receptor beta chains below come from one sample, sequenced in a study of blood T cell repertoires in COVID-19. The repertoire was sequenced with immunoSEQ multiplex PCR; TCRdb's copy has only in-frame clones and lacks some. Here the sample spans around 80,000 clones, about 70% being singletons. Specimen: peripheral blood. The source is a woman aged 80 or over with active or convalescent COVID-19.

The rearrangement uses TRBV20-1 and TRBJ2-3; D uncertain. This CDR3 region has 11 residues. V lost 8 bases and J 0 bases, leaving 6 bases between the germline ends. Germline CDR1 is DFQATT and CDR2 is SNEGSKA (reference sequence). The CDR3: CSTRSTDTQYF. In nucleotides, the CDR3 is TGCAGTACCAGAAGCACAGATACGCAGTATTTT.

The V gene is TRBV4-1, the J gene TRBJ1-2; TRBD1 matches 8 bases. The trim removed 1 base at V and 4 bases at J, leaving 5 bases unmatched. CDR3 length: 15 residues. The germline CDR1 and CDR2 sequences are MGHRA and YSYEKL. CDR3 residues: CASSQGLGQAYGYTF. The CDR3 DNA sequence: TGCGCCAGCAGCCAAGGTTTGGGACAGGCCTATGGCTACACCTTC.

As concerns this clone: Other DNA sequences in the sample encode the same CDR3. J is TRBJ2-5 and V is TRBV28, with 8 bases identical to TRBD1. Losses at the gene ends were 3 bases for V and 3 bases for J; bases not matched to a gene: 6. Germline V gives CDR1 MDHEN, CDR2 SYDVKM. This CDR3 is built from 15 residues. CDR3 sequence: CASSFFGQGEETQYF. The CDR3 region has the DNA TGTGCCAGCAGTTTTTTCGGACAGGGAGAAGAGACCCAGTACTTC.

The V gene is TRBV7-3, the J gene TRBJ2-3; D is possibly TRBD2 (5 bases). Germline assignment: CDR1 SGHTA and CDR2 FQGTGA. The CDR3 contains 13 residues. The V and J ends lost 2 bases and 3 bases respectively, with 6 bases between them. The CDR3 sequence: CASSLDYTDTQYF. The CDR3 region has the DNA TGTGCCAGCAGCTTAGACTATACAGATACGCAGTATTTT.

J is TRBJ2-5 and V is TRBV6-2 or TRBV6-3; 7 nucleotides match TRBD1. The germline gives CDR1 MNHEY, CDR2 SVGEGT. This CDR3 spans 14 amino acids. J was trimmed by 5 bases and V by 5 bases; bases with no gene match: 8. CDR3 in DNA: TGTGCCAGCAGTCTCACAGGGGTGGTGGAGACCCAGTACTTC. Protein product: CASSLTGVVETQYF.

In its sample, this clone was seen once. V usage is TRBV5-6 and J usage is TRBJ2-1; 7 bases line up with TRBD1. Germline lookup yields CDR1 SGHDT and CDR2 YYEEEE. V dropped 7 bases and J dropped 0; count of bases not matched to a gene: 7. The CDR3 covers 15 residues. The CDR3 sequence: CASEGAESSYNEQFF. CDR3 nucleotide sequence: TGTGCCAGCGAGGGGGCGGAGAGCTCCTACAATGAGCAGTTCTTC.

This clone came up a few times. This chain uses TRBV30 with TRBJ1-6; 7 bases align to TRBD1. The CDR3 consists of 13 residues. Trimming took 3 bases from V and 9 from J; bases not matched to a gene: 5. From germline, CDR1 is GTSNPN and CDR2 SVGIG (reference sequence). CDR3 nucleotides: TGTGCCTGGAGCCCAGGGGGAGCTTCACCCCTCCACTTT. Encoded protein: CAWSPGGASPLHF. The full variable domain, with the rest looked up from reference TRBV30 and TRBJ1-6, is SQTIHQWPATLVQPVGSPLSLECTVEGTSNPNLYWYRQAAGRGLQLLFYSVGIGQISSEVPQNLSASRPQDRQFILSSKKLLLSDSGFYLCAWSPGGASPLHFGNGTRLTVT.

The rearrangement uses TRBV21-1 and TRBJ1-6; no check of the table's D call, TRBD1, against the DNA was made. TRBV21-1 is described as a pseudogene. The CDR3 sequence is 15 residues long. DNA for the CDR3: TGTGCCAGCAGAGGTCAGGGCGGCTATAATTCACCCCTCCACTTT. This codes for CASRGQGGYNSPLHF.

This sequence joins TRBV13 and TRBJ1-3, with D hard to call. The CDR3 is 14 amino acids. Germline CDR1 is PRHDT and CDR2 is FYEKMQ (reference sequence). V lost 2 bases and J lost 6, with 11 bases in between. The CDR3 sequence: CASSLPFRENTIYF. As DNA, the CDR3 is TGTGCCAGCAGCTTACCTTTCCGAGAAAACACCATATATTTT.

V and J are TRBV3-1 (or the pseudogene TRBV3-2) and TRBJ2-7, with TRBD2 matching 10 bases. Germline CDR1 and CDR2: LGHDT and YNNKEL (reference sequence). V gave up 2 bases and J gave up 0 bases; unmatched junction bases: 7. The CDR3 covers 17 residues. This CDR3 reads CASSQILAGAPSYEQYF. The CDR3 nucleotides read TGTGCCAGCAGCCAAATCCTAGCGGGGGCGCCCTCCTACGAGCAGTACTTC.

The chain combines TRBV6-2 or TRBV6-3 with TRBJ1-1, with D perhaps TRBD1 (5 bases). V was clipped by 5 bases and J by 5 bases, with 9 bases between them. Germline lookup yields CDR1 MNHEY and CDR2 SVGEGT. The CDR3 consists of 12 residues. CDR3 sequence: CASSGDYTEAFF. The CDR3 DNA reads TGTGCCAGCAGTGGGGACTATACTGAAGCTTTCTTT.

This chain joins TRBV6-5 and TRBJ2-7, with 8 nucleotides matching TRBD1. The CDR3 loop spans 13 amino acids. Germline loops: CDR1 MNHEY, CDR2 SVGAGI. The V and J ends lost 7 bases and 5 bases, in that order; junction bases with no gene match: 7. The CDR3 DNA reads TGTGCCAGCACCAGGACAGGGAACGACGAGCAGTACTTC. Translation: CASTRTGNDEQYF.

This clone was counted once. The chain combines TRBV5-1 with TRBJ2-5; D gene ambiguous. CDR3 size: 13 residues. Germline loops: CDR1 SGHRS, CDR2 YFSETQ. Trimming took off 6 bases at V and 3 bases at J, with 12 bases between the two ends. CDR3: CASNKEEEETQYF. The CDR3 nucleotides are TGCGCCAGCAACAAAGAAGAAGAAGAGACCCAGTACTTC. Full variable domain (remainder filled in from reference TRBV5-1 and TRBJ2-5): KAGVTQTPRYLIKTRGQQVTLSCSPISGHRSVSWYQQTPGQGLQFLFEYFSETQRNKGNFPGRFSGRQFSNSRSEMNVSTLELGDSALYLCASNKEEEETQYFGPGTRLLVL.

This clone was detected only a few times. This chain links TRBV6-5 with TRBJ1-1; tentatively, D is TRBD1 (5 bases). CDR1 is MNHEY and CDR2 is SVGAGI in the germline V gene. The V gene lost 5 bases and the J gene lost 4 bases, with 14 bases spanning the gap. The CDR3 covers 14 residues. The CDR3 is CASSLRAGGTEAFF. The DNA of the CDR3 is TGTGCCAGCAGTCTCAGGGCCGGGGGCACTGAAGCTTTCTTT.

This chain uses TRBV29-1 with TRBJ2-3; D possibly corresponds to TRBD2 (7 bases). V was trimmed by 7 bases and J by 6 bases, leaving 20 bases between them. The CDR3 extends over 14 amino acids. The V gene's germline CDR1 is SQVTM and CDR2 ANQGSEA. CDR3 sequence: CSASEGGGRDTQYF. The CDR3 region has the DNA TGCAGCGCCTCGGAGGGGGGGGGCAGGGATACGCAGTATTTT.

V is TRBV4-3 and J is TRBJ1-2, with TRBD1 as a possible D gene (5 bases). Per germline, CDR1 LGHNA and CDR2 YSLEER. Trimming removed 0 bases at V and 10 bases at J, with 12 bases between. The CDR3 contains 13 residues. The CDR3 protein is CASSQDQQGDYTF. The DNA for the CDR3 is TGCGCCAGCAGCCAAGATCAGCAGGGCGACTACACCTTC.

This clone was recorded once. The chain employs TRBV9 and TRBJ1-2, with D unresolved. Germline V gene data show CDR1 as SGDLS and CDR2 as YYNGEE. The CDR3 has 13 amino acids. Trimming took 1 base from V and 2 from J, leaving 6 bases between them. CDR3 in amino acids: CASSVTVNYGYTF. DNA of the CDR3: TGTGCCAGCAGCGTAACGGTAAACTATGGCTACACCTTC.